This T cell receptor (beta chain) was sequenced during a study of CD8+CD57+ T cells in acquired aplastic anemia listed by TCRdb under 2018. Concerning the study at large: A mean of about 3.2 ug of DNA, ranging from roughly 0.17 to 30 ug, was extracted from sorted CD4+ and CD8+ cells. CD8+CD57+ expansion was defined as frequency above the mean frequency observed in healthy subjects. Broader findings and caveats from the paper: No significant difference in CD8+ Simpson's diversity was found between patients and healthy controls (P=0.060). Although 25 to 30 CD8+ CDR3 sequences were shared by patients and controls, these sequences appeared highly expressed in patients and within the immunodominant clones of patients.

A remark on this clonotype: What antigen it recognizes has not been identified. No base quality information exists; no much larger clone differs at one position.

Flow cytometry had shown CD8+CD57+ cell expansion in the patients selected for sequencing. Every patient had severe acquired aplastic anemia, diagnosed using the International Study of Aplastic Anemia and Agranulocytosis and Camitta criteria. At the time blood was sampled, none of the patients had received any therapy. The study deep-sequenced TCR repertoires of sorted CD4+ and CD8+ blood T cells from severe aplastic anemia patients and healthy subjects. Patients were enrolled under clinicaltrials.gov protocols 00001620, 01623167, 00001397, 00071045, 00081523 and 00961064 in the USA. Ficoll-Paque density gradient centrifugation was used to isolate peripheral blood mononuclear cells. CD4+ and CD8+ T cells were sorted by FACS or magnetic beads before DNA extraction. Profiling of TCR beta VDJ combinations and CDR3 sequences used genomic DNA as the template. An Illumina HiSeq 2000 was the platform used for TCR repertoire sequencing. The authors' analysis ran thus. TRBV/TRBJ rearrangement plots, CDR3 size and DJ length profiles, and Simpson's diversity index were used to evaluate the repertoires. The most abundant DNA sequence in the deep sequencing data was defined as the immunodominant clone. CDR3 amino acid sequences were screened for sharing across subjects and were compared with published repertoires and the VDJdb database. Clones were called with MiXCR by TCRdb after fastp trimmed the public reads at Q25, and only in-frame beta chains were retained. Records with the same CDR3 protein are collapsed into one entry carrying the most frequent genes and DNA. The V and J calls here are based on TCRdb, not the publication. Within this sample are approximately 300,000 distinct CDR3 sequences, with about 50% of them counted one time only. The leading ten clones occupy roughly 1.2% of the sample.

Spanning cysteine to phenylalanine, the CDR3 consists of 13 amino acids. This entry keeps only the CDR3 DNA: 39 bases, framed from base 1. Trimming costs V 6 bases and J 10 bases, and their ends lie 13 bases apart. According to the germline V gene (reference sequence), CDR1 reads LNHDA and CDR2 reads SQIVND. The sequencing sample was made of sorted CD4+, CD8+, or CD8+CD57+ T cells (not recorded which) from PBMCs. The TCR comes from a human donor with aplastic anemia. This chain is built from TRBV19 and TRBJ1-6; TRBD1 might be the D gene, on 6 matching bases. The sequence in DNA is TGTGCCAGTAGGACCGGACAGTCCTCACCCCTCCACTTT. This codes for CASRTGQSSPLHF. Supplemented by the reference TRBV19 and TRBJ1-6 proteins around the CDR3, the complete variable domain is DGGITQSPKYLFRKEGQNVTLSCEQNLNHDAMYWYRQDPGQGLRLIYYSQIVNDFQKGDIAEGYSVSREKKESFPLTVTSAQKNPTAFYLCASRTGQSSPLHFGNGTRLTVT.